Shown below are 6 T cell receptor beta chains from a single sample sequenced in a study of CD8 T cells in Susac syndrome. Reverse transcription of about 0.5 to 1 ug RNA used random hexamers. MiXCR, run by TCRdb on the immunoSEQ multiplex PCR reads, gives a single entry per CDR3 protein. The profile shows about 440,000 distinct CDR3 sequences, more than 70% of them singletons. Sequencing was done on a sample of CD8+ T cells from PBMCs. Receptor source: a human donor with multiple sclerosis.

This clonotype was seen just once. CDR3 amino acids: CSVEAGTYEQYF. The DNA for the CDR3 is TGCAGCGTTGAAGCGGGGACCTACGAGCAGTACTTC. This rearrangement joins TRBV29-1 to TRBJ2-7, with a possible D match to TRBD2 (5 bases). CDR1 and CDR2 (germline): SQVTM, ANQGSEA. The CDR3 sequence is 12 residues long. V lost 1 base, J lost 2 bases, and 6 bases lay in between.

The chain carries TRBV5-1 and TRBJ2-7; 7 bases map to TRBD1. The CDR3 runs to 16 residues. V was pared by 0 bases and J by 8 bases, with 14 bases of the junction left unmatched. CDR1 and CDR2 from the germline V gene are SGHRS and YFSETQ. CDR3 amino acids: CASSLDPGQTSTQQYF. The CDR3 region has the DNA TGCGCCAGCAGCTTGGATCCGGGACAGACCTCTACGCAGCAGTACTTC.

The chain has TRBV30 and TRBJ2-6; unclear D gene. Trimming shortened V by 4 bases and J by 0 bases, and 19 bases separated the two germline ends. CDR1 and CDR2 (germline): GTSNPN, SVGIG (reference sequence). This CDR3 has 18 amino acids. CDR3 sequence reads: CAWTLSWVPPSGANVLTF. The CDR3 nucleotides read TGTGCCTGGACCTTAAGCTGGGTTCCTCCCTCTGGGGCCAACGTCCTGACTTTC.

The chain uses TRBV27 and TRBJ2-7; tentatively, D is TRBD1 or TRBD2 (6 bases each). Germline V gives CDR1 MNHEY, CDR2 SMNVEV (reference sequence). The CDR3 contains 15 residues. V lost 6 bases and J 0 bases, leaving 15 bases between the germline ends. CDR3 loop: CASSGGGAFSYEQYF. The DNA for the CDR3 is TGTGCCAGCAGCGGGGGCGGGGCCTTCTCCTACGAGCAGTACTTC.

This chain links TRBV20-1 with TRBJ2-7; no clear D. V lost 3 bases, J lost 0 bases, and 12 bases lay in between. The germline gives CDR1 DFQATT, CDR2 SNEGSKA (reference sequence). The CDR3 loop spans 14 amino acids. CDR3 loop: CSASESTPSYEQYF. The CDR3 DNA follows: TGCAGTGCTAGTGAGTCGACCCCCTCCTACGAGCAGTACTTC.

The sample holds a few counts of this clonotype. The chain uses TRBV4-1 and TRBJ2-7; D may match TRBD1 or TRBD2 (6 bases each). The CDR3 runs 15 residues. The V and J ends lost 1 base and 9 bases respectively, with 19 bases between them. Germline values: CDR1 MGHRA, CDR2 YSYEKL. The CDR3 sequence is CASSQADRGLGRQYF. The CDR3 DNA is TGCGCCAGCAGCCAAGCGGACCGGGGGCTTGGTCGGCAGTACTTC.